The 25 T cell receptor beta chains in this list originate from one sample, sequenced in a study of blood T cell repertoires in COVID-19. The method was immunoSEQ multiplex PCR; TCRdb's version includes in-frame clones alone and lacks a portion of them. The sample lists about 380,000 clones, 70% to 90% occurring once. The sample was PBMCs or T cells enriched from blood (not recorded which). The receptor source for this set is a man younger than 45 who had recovered from COVID-19.

The chain links TRBV6-5 to TRBJ1-2, with D possibly matching TRBD1 (6 bases). CDR1 and CDR2 from the germline V gene are MNHEY and SVGAGI. Deletions cut 2 bases from V and 5 bases from J, with 15 bases between. The CDR3 has 15 residues. CDR3: CASSYTLRGSYGYTF. The CDR3 DNA is TGTGCCAGCAGTTACACCCTAAGGGGGTCGTATGGCTACACCTTC.

The chain recombines TRBV19 with TRBJ1-6; 9 nucleotides match TRBD1. CDR1 and CDR2 (germline): LNHDA, SQIVND (reference sequence). The CDR3 totals 17 residues. Germline trimming cut 6 bases from V and 9 bases from J; bases unmatched to any gene: 15. The CDR3 reads CASSRPEGTGWASPLHF. The CDR3 DNA reads TGTGCCAGTAGCCGACCAGAGGGGACAGGGTGGGCTTCACCCCTCCACTTT. Drawing the rest from reference TRBV19 and TRBJ1-6, the complete variable domain is DGGITQSPKYLFRKEGQNVTLSCEQNLNHDAMYWYRQDPGQGLRLIYYSQIVNDFQKGDIAEGYSVSREKKESFPLTVTSAQKNPTAFYLCASSRPEGTGWASPLHFGNGTRLTVT.

The rearrangement joins TRBV14 to TRBJ2-2; the match to TRBD1 covers 7 bases. CDR1 is SGHDN, CDR2 FVKESK, per germline. The V gene end was trimmed by 4 bases and the J gene end by 4 bases; junction bases not matched to a gene: 15. CDR3 length: 18 amino acids. CDR3 amino acids: CASSLRTGDPSFTGELFF. In DNA, the CDR3 is TGTGCCAGCAGCCTTCGTACAGGGGACCCTTCTTTCACCGGGGAGCTGTTTTTT.

CDR3 coding DNA: TGCGCCAGCAGCGCCGACAGGGCAAACAATGAGCAGTTCTTC. It specifies CASSADRANNEQFF. The J gene is TRBJ2-1, the V gene TRBV5-1; TRBD1 matches at 7 bases. J gave up 5 bases and V 4 bases, and 6 bases lay outside the gene matches. The CDR3 is 14 residues long. The germline V gene encodes CDR1 SGHRS and CDR2 YFSETQ.

The count of this clone is one. The chain employs TRBV14 and TRBJ2-7, with TRBD1 as a possible D gene (6 bases). The CDR3 is made up of 14 amino acids. V lost 6 bases to trimming and J lost 2 bases, with 14 bases between them. CDR1 and CDR2 from the germline V gene are SGHDN and FVKESK. The DNA of the CDR3 is TGTGCCAGCAGTCCTTTGACAGGTCCCTACGAGCAGTACTTC. It yields the protein CASSPLTGPYEQYF.

The chain is built from TRBV19 and TRBJ1-1; tentatively, D is TRBD1 (6 bases). V was trimmed by 10 bases and J by 0 bases, leaving 15 bases between them. The germline V gene has CDR1 LNHDA and CDR2 SQIVND (reference sequence). CDR3 length: 14 residues. The CDR3 sequence: CATKRDNMNTEAFF. CDR3 DNA sequence: TGTGCCACTAAAAGGGACAACATGAACACTGAAGCTTTCTTT.

This sequence joins TRBV4-3 and TRBJ1-5, with D possibly matching TRBD1 (6 bases). CDR3 length: 17 amino acids. Germline assignment: CDR1 LGHNA and CDR2 YSLEER. Trimming pared 1 base from V and 3 bases from J, leaving 16 bases between. CDR3 sequence reads: CASSQARGGGFNQPQHF. The DNA of the CDR3 is TGCGCCAGCAGCCAAGCCCGAGGGGGTGGGTTCAATCAGCCCCAGCATTTT.

V gene TRBV19 combines with J gene TRBJ1-5, with D possibly being TRBD1 (5 bases). Trimming removed 6 bases at V and 0 bases at J, with 12 bases between. Germline loops: CDR1 LNHDA, CDR2 SQIVND (reference sequence). This CDR3 has 15 residues. The CDR3 region is CASRPPGNSNQPQHF. The CDR3 DNA sequence: TGTGCCAGTAGACCCCCAGGGAATAGCAATCAGCCCCAGCATTTT.

This chain links TRBV27 with TRBJ2-2; 9 bases match TRBD1. Germline CDR1 is MNHEY and CDR2 is SMNVEV (reference sequence). This CDR3 is built from 15 residues. Trimming took 6 bases from V and 7 from J; bases not matched to a gene: 9. Here the CDR3 reads CASRSYGTGSGELFF. In nucleotides, the CDR3 is TGTGCCAGCAGGTCCTATGGGACAGGGAGCGGGGAGCTGTTTTTT.

Only one count was recorded for this clone. The chain is built from TRBV3-1 (or the pseudogene TRBV3-2) and TRBJ1-6; D gene unclear. Trimming removed 0 bases from V and 10 bases from J, with 4 bases in between. Germline CDR1 reads LGHDT; CDR2 reads YNNKEL (reference sequence). The CDR3 extends over 12 amino acids. The CDR3 region has the DNA TGTGCCAGCAGCCAAGAGGGCTCACCCCTCCACTTT. It codes for CASSQEGSPLHF.

The chain employs TRBV6-5 and TRBJ1-1; weak D call: TRBD1 (5 bases). Germline V gives CDR1 MNHEY, CDR2 SVGAGI. The V end lost 6 bases, the J end lost 6 bases, and 8 bases lay between the germline ends. CDR3 length equals 11 residues. CDR3 region: CASSRESEAFF. CDR3 nucleotides: TGTGCCAGCAGCAGGGAATCTGAAGCTTTCTTT.

The V and J genes are TRBV5-1 and TRBJ1-1; D remains unclear. The V and J ends lost 5 bases and 0 bases respectively, with 8 bases between them. CDR3 length equals 13 residues. Germline CDR1 and CDR2: SGHRS and YFSETQ. The CDR3 nucleotides read TGCGCCAGCAGTGCGGGGTTGAACACTGAAGCTTTCTTT. It codes for CASSAGLNTEAFF. Combining the CDR3 with reference TRBV5-1 and TRBJ1-1 gives the whole variable domain KAGVTQTPRYLIKTRGQQVTLSCSPISGHRSVSWYQQTPGQGLQFLFEYFSETQRNKGNFPGRFSGRQFSNSRSEMNVSTLELGDSALYLCASSAGLNTEAFFGQGTRLTVV.

J is TRBJ1-2 and V is TRBV5-1; D call uncertain. Germline V lookup: CDR1 SGHRS, CDR2 YFSETQ. V lost 0 bases, J lost 4 bases, and 7 bases lay in between. This CDR3 region has 13 residues. CDR3 sequence: CASSLEQFYGYTF. The DNA of the CDR3 is TGCGCCAGCAGCTTGGAACAGTTCTATGGCTACACCTTC.

J is TRBJ2-7 and V is TRBV29-1; D gene uncertain. The germline V gene has CDR1 SQVTM and CDR2 ANQGSEA. The V end lost 7 bases, the J end lost 0 bases, and 10 bases lay between the germline ends. The CDR3 loop spans 12 amino acids. Here the CDR3 reads CSALYGSYEQYF. Here the CDR3 DNA reads TGCAGCGCGCTTTACGGCTCCTACGAGCAGTACTTC.

This rearrangement joins TRBV18 to TRBJ2-7; 9 nucleotides match TRBD2. From germline, CDR1 is KGHSH and CDR2 LQKENI. Trimming at V came to 3 bases and at J to 13 bases, leaving 13 bases not matched to a gene. The CDR3 has 14 amino acids. The CDR3 loop is CASSPAGGGALEYF. In nucleotides, the CDR3 is TGTGCCAGCTCACCGGCGGGCGGGGGGGCCTTGGAATACTTC.

This clone appeared a single time. Other DNA sequences in the sample encode the same CDR3. The chain couples TRBV7-9 to TRBJ2-1; 14 bases fit TRBD2. This CDR3 comprises 15 residues. V was pared by 5 bases and J by 4 bases, with 1 base of the junction left unmatched. Germline V gene sequence: CDR1 SEHNR, CDR2 FQNEAQ (reference sequence). The CDR3 here is CASSRLAGGYNEQFF. DNA of the CDR3: TGTGCCAGCAGCCGACTAGCGGGGGGGTACAATGAGCAGTTCTTC.

This sequence joins TRBV7-8 and TRBJ1-4; D is undetermined. This CDR3 spans 13 amino acids. Trimming shortened V by 5 bases and J by 7 bases, and 11 bases separated the two germline ends. Per the germline V gene, CDR1 is SGHVS and CDR2 is FQNEAQ. Here the CDR3 reads CASSPDGVEKLFF. The CDR3 coding sequence is TGTGCCAGCAGCCCCGACGGGGTTGAAAAACTGTTTTTT.

The chain is built from TRBV9 and TRBJ2-2; D not certain. V lost 0 bases, J lost 4 bases, and 10 bases lay in between. This CDR3 region has 15 residues. The germline gives CDR1 SGDLS, CDR2 YYNGEE. CDR3 nucleotides: TGTGCCAGCAGCGTAGAACTATCACCCACCGGGGAGCTGTTTTTT. Translation: CASSVELSPTGELFF. Combining the CDR3 with reference TRBV9 and TRBJ2-2 gives the whole variable domain DSGVTQTPKHLITATGQRVTLRCSPRSGDLSVYWYQQSLDQGLQFLIQYYNGEERAKGNILERFSAQQFPDLHSELNLSSLELGDSALYFCASSVELSPTGELFFGEGSRLTVL.

This chain joins TRBV6-5 and TRBJ2-7, with TRBD1 matching 9 bases. J was trimmed by 6 bases and V by 6 bases; bases with no gene match: 12. The CDR3 extends over 15 amino acids. The germline V gene has CDR1 MNHEY and CDR2 SVGAGI. Here the CDR3 reads CASRRSIGTGPEQYF. In DNA, the CDR3 is TGTGCCAGCAGACGATCGATAGGGACAGGGCCCGAGCAGTACTTC.

This clone appeared a single time. The J gene is TRBJ1-3, the V gene TRBV27; D gene ambiguous. Germline values: CDR1 MNHEY, CDR2 SMNVEV (reference sequence). The CDR3 runs 13 residues. V was cut by 3 bases and J by 2 bases, with 5 bases left in between. This chain's CDR3 is CASSFSAGNTIYF. As DNA, the CDR3 is TGTGCCAGCAGTTTTAGCGCTGGAAACACCATATATTTT.

This clone was counted a single time. At one of its ends the junction is not consistent with the germline gene, which may arise from a read error. The chain links TRBV7-7 to TRBJ2-5; the match to TRBD2 covers 9 bases. The CDR3 is 18 residues long. In germline, CDR1 is SSHAT, CDR2 FNYEAQ (reference sequence). The CDR3 spells CASSFRASSGGLQETQYF. CDR3 DNA sequence: TGTGCTAGCAGCTTTCGGGCTTCGAGCGGGGGGCTCCAAGAGACCCAGTACTTC.

The chain combines TRBV4-1 with TRBJ1-2; the D gene is possibly TRBD1 (6 bases). The CDR3 covers 18 residues. V lost 0 bases to trimming and J lost 0 bases, with 17 bases between them. Looked up from germline, CDR1 is MGHRA and CDR2 is YSYEKL. The CDR3 here is CASSQDFLGAYTNYGYTF. As DNA, the CDR3 is TGCGCCAGCAGCCAAGATTTTTTGGGGGCGTACACTAACTATGGCTACACCTTC.

The rearrangement links TRBV7-2 to TRBJ1-1; the D gene is possibly TRBD1 (5 bases). The CDR3 contains 17 residues. The germline V gene encodes CDR1 SGHTA and CDR2 FQGNSA. V gave up 2 bases and J gave up 5 bases, with 21 bases separating them. The CDR3, as DNA: TGTGCCAGCAGCTTAAGCGGGCCGGGGGGGAGAGTTACTGAAGCTTTCTTT. Translation gives CASSLSGPGGRVTEAFF.

The V and J genes are TRBV5-1 and TRBJ1-1, with D uncertain. This CDR3 comprises 15 residues. Trimming removed 8 bases at V and 0 bases at J, with 17 bases between. CDR1 is SGHRS, CDR2 YFSETQ, per germline. DNA for the CDR3: TGCGCCAGTATAGACTCAAGCCGTGTGAACACTGAAGCTTTCTTT. The encoded protein is CASIDSSRVNTEAFF.

The chain recombines TRBV19 with TRBJ1-1, with D unresolved. Trimming cost V 3 bases and J 8 bases, with 19 bases left between them. CDR1 LNHDA and CDR2 SQIVND come from the germline V gene (reference sequence). This CDR3 comprises 15 residues. The CDR3 sequence is CASSIQRTTPGEAFF. The CDR3 DNA reads as TGTGCCAGTAGTATTCAGAGGACTACTCCTGGGGAAGCTTTCTTT.